The clone carrying this T cell receptor beta chain occurred a few times. This sample is part of a study of blood T cells in healthy people across ages. Per the germline V gene, CDR1 is MNHEY and CDR2 is SVGAGI. The CDR3 runs 14 residues. It was with a sample-barcoded 5' primer and a J-beta primer mix that a second PCR of about 6 to 12 cycles was run. From the 5' RACE reads, TCRdb called clonotypes with MiXCR, one entry per CDR3 protein. This repertoire shows roughly 1,100,000 distinct CDR3 sequences, roughly a quarter found once; its top ten account for around 0.7%. These data were likewise used in another study, on T cells of mothers and their children.

The chain uses TRBV6-5 and TRBJ2-1; 8 nucleotides line up with TRBD2. The J call is in doubt because the DNA end fits TRBJ2-7 better. The sequencing input was blood. This receptor was taken from a girl aged 2 to 9 in good health. Here the CDR3 reads CASYENEREYEQYF. CDR3 bases: TGTGCCAGTTATGAGAACGAGCGGGAGTACGAGCAGTACTTC.